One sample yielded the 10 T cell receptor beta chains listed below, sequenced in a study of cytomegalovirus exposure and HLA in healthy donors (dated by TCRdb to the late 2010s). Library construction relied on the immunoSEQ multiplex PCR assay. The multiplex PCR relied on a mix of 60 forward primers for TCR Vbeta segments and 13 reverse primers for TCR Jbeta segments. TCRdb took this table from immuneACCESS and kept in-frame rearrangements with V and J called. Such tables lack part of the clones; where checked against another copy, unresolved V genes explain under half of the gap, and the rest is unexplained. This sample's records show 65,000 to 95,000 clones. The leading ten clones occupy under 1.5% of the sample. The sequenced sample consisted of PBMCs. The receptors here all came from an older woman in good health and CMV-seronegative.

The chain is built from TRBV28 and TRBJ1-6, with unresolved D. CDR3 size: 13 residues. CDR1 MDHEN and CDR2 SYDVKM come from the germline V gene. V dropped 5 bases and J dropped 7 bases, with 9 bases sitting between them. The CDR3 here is CASSRVSNSPLHF. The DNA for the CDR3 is TGTGCCAGCAGTCGGGTTTCAAATTCACCCCTCCACTTT.

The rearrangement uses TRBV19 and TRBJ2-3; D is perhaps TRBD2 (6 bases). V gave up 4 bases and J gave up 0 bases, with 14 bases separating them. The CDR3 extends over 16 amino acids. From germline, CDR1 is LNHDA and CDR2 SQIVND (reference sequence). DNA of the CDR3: TGTGCCAGTAGTAGCGGGACCCACTTTAGCACAGATACGCAGTATTTT. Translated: CASSSGTHFSTDTQYF.

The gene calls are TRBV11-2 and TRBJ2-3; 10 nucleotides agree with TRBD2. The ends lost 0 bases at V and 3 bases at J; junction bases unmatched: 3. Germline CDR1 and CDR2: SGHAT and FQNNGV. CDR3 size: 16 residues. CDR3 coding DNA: TGTGCCAGCAGCTTAGATGGAGCGGGAGGGACAGATACGCAGTATTTT. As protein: CASSLDGAGGTDTQYF.

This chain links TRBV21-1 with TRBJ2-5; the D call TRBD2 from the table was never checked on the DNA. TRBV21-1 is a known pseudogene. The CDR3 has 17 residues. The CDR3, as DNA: TGTGCCAGCAGCAAAGATGTGTCGGCAACACGGGGAGAGACCCAGTACTTC. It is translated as CASSKDVSATRGETQYF.

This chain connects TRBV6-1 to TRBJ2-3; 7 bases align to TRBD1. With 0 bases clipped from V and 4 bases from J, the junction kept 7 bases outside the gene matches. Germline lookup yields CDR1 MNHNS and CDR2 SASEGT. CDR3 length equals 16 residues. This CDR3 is CASSEAVRGRADTQYF. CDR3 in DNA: TGTGCCAGCAGTGAAGCGGTGAGGGGGCGGGCAGATACGCAGTATTTT.

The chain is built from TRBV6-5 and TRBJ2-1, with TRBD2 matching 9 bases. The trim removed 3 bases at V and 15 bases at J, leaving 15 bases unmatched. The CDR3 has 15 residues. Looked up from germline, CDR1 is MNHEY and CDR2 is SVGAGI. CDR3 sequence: CASSYLAGVGLGMFF. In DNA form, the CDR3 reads TGTGCCAGCAGTTATTTAGCGGGAGTAGGGTTGGGGATGTTCTTC.

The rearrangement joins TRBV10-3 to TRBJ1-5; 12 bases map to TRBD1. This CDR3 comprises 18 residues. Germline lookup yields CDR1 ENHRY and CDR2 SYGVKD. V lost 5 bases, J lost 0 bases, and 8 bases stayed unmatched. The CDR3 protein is CAISPRDRGPNSNQPQHF. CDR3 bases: TGTGCCATCAGTCCCCGGGACAGGGGGCCTAATAGCAATCAGCCCCAGCATTTT.

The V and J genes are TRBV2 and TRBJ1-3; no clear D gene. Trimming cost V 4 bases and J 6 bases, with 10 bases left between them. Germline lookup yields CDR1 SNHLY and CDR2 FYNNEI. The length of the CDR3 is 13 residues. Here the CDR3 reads CASSGEAPNTIYF. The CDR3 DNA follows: TGTGCCAGCAGTGGGGAGGCTCCAAACACCATATATTTT. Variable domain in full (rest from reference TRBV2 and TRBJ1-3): EPEVTQTPSHQVTQMGQEVILRCVPISNHLYFYWYRQILGQKVEFLVSFYNNEISEKSEIFDDQFSVERPDGSNFTLKIRSTKLEDSAMYFCASSGEAPNTIYFGEGSWLTVV.

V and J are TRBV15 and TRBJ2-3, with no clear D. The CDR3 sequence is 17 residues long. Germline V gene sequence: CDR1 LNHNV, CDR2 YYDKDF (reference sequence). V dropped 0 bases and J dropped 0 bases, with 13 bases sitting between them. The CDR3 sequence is CATSRDHSVTSTDTQYF. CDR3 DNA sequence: TGTGCCACCAGCAGAGATCACTCCGTAACTAGCACAGATACGCAGTATTTT.

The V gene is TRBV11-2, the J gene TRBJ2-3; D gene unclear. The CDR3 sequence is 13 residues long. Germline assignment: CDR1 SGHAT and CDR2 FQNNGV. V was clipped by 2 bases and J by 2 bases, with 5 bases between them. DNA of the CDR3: TGTGCCAGCAGCTTACCGTCCACAGATACGCAGTATTTT. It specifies CASSLPSTDTQYF.